The rows below give T cell receptor beta chains drawn from one sample of a study of blood T cell repertoires in COVID-19. The repertoire was sequenced with immunoSEQ multiplex PCR; TCRdb's copy has only in-frame clones and lacks some. The sample has 350,000 or so clones, 87% seen once; the top ten hold approximately 0.93%. The sequencing sample was made of PBMCs or T cells enriched from blood (not recorded which). All receptors derive from a woman in her thirties who had recovered from COVID-19. CDR3s leave out the opening cysteine and the closing phenylalanine or tryptophan. The order of the fields is V gene, CDR3 protein.

>TRBV29-1
SVGKGDSGANVLT
>TRBV11-3
ASSLFPQRSTDTQY
>TRBV7-2
ASSLVGSREGVLETQY
>TRBV5-6
ASRKENSGNTIY
>TRBV5-1
ASSLLREYDGYT
>TRBV5-1
ASSELNEKLF
>TRBV4-3
ASSQNPGQGNTEAF
>TRBV6-2/TRBV6-3
ASSLDRESYGYT
>TRBV2
ASISREGEKLF
>TRBV9
ASSGGGWGSSYSPLH
>TRBV7-9
ASRNRGSGTEAF